What follows is one T cell receptor (beta chain) and its context. Its antigen is still unknown. The sample is drawn from a study of tumor and adjacent non-tumor tissue in lung cancer. General study points: In normal lung, the top 100 clones were significantly more dominant than in tumor.

The length of the CDR3 is 15 residues. Trimming took 5 bases from V and 5 from J, leaving 15 bases between them. CDR1 and CDR2 (germline): MNHEY, SVGAGI. RNA was extracted from bulk tissue without any cell sorting. Three rounds of nested PCR, following a modified ARM-PCR protocol, produced the TCRbeta library. TCRdb fed the multiplex PCR reads into MiXCR, producing one record per CDR3 protein. The repertoire holds around 86,000 distinct CDR3 sequences, with roughly two thirds as singletons. Sequenced: lung tumor tissue. This sequence joins TRBV6-5 and TRBJ1-4; D gene uncertain. The receptor was derived from a woman in her forties with non-small cell lung cancer. CDR3 DNA sequence: TGTGCCAGCAGTCGCACCATAGGGCCGAATGAAAAACTGTTTTTT. This codes for CASSRTIGPNEKLFF.